The clone carrying this TCR beta chain was seen ten or more times. Its antigen is unidentified. Constant-segment primers were used for 5'RACE, and the resulting TCR alpha and TCR beta cDNA libraries carried sample barcodes and UMIs. MiXCR, applied by TCRdb to the 5' RACE reads, yields one record per CDR3 protein. The repertoire consists of 250,000 to 300,000 distinct CDR3 sequences, with 15% to 20% occurring once and the leading ten covering about a fifth. The data are from a study of T-cell memory formation after mild COVID-19. Study overall: Largely donor-specific TCR clusters were found.

The germline V and J ends were trimmed by 1 base and 5 bases, with 17 bases remaining between them. The CDR3 totals 16 residues. The germline CDR1 and CDR2 sequences are KGHSH and LQKENI. Study conclusions and caveats: Confirmation was lacking for SARS-CoV-2 specificity of second-wave clones that peaked on day 37. Clones that contracted clustered mainly in CM and EM if CD4+ and in EMRA if CD8+.

The chain is built from TRBV18 and TRBJ1-1; D call uncertain. Sequencing used PBMCs or a T cell subset sorted from them (not recorded which). The receptor was derived from a man younger than 30 who had mild COVID-19 (a few samples of this study predate the infection). Cell type and time point are not known. The CDR3 sequence is CASSPLGAVTGTEAFF. As DNA, the CDR3 is TGTGCCAGCTCACCACTGGGAGCGGTAACGGGAACTGAAGCTTTCTTT.